This T cell receptor (beta chain) was sequenced for a study of T cell repertoires in cytomegalovirus infection. The overall study: Well-studied HLA-B-restricted CMV epitopes were used in the study alongside recently identified HLA-C-restricted ones. TCR beta signatures that were public indicated CMV infection and matching HLA type.

The CDR3 is 15 amino acids. Germline lookup yields CDR1 LGHNA and CDR2 YNFKEQ. V was pared by 0 bases and J by 3 bases, with 12 bases between. As regards this clonotype: Its specificity is not known.

Broader study findings: Summed public TCR beta family frequency identified CMV carriers bearing the relevant HLA. Predominance within the ex vivo response was attributable to HLA-C-restricted CMV-specific TCR beta clonotypes.

TCRdb re-derived calls from the reads in MiXCR, one entry per CDR3 protein. The repertoire includes around 800,000 distinct CDR3 sequences, around a third of them detected once, and around an eighth sits in the top ten. This chain links TRBV4-2 with TRBJ2-7; tentatively, D is TRBD2 (6 bases). The source material was cultured CD8+ T cells from PBMCs, sampled from culture after CMV antigen stimulation. This TCR came from a human donor in good health (CMV status not recorded). Some clones in this sample may be carry-over from other donors' samples. The CDR3, as DNA: TGTGCCAGCAGCCAAGATATGGGACTGTACTACGAGCAGTACTTC. As protein: CASSQDMGLYYEQYF.